Sequencing of this T cell receptor (beta chain) was carried out in a study of CD8 T cells in Susac syndrome. Study-level findings and limits: The study recognized that the number of individuals in its TCR sequencing and HLA analysis was relatively small.

The CD8+ and CD4+ T cells were isolated magnetically using a negative isolation approach, whereas the TEMRA cells were enriched by FACS. The ends were cut back, 4 bases at V and 3 bases at J, with 13 bases in the middle. CDR3 length equals 13 residues. Germline CDR1 reads SQVTM; CDR2 reads ANQGSEA. Comments on this clonotype: Its cognate antigen is unknown.

An amount of RNA that ranged from 0.5 to 1 ug was reverse transcribed with random hexamers. The authors amplified TCR beta CDR3 across 54 Vbeta and 13 Jbeta using immunoSEQ multiplex PCR. Via MiXCR, TCRdb re-called the immunoSEQ multiplex PCR reads, giving one row per CDR3 protein. The data show 160,000 or so distinct CDR3 sequences, approximately 93% seen once. The clonotype originates from a human donor with multiple sclerosis. The sample taken for sequencing was CD4+ T cells from PBMCs. This rearrangement joins TRBV29-1 to TRBJ2-7; possibly TRBD1 for D (5 bases). The CDR3 is CSVGMGQGYEQYF. The CDR3 coding sequence is TGCAGCGTTGGAATGGGCCAGGGCTACGAGCAGTACTTC.